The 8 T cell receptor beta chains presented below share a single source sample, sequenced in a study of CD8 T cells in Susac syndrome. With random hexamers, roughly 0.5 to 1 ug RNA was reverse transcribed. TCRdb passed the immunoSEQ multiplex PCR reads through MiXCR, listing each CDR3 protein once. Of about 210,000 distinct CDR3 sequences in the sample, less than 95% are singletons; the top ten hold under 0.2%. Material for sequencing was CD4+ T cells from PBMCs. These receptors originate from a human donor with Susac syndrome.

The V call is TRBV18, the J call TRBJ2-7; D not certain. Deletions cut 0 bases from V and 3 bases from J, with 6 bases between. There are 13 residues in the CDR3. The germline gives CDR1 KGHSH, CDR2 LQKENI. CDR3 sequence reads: CASSPPLGYEQYF. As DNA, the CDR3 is TGTGCCAGCTCACCACCGCTTGGCTACGAGCAGTACTTC.

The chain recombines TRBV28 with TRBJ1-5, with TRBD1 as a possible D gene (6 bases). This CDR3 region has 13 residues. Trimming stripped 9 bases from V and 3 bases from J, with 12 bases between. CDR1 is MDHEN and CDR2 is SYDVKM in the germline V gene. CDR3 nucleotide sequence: TGTGCCAGTTGGGGGGCAGACAATCAGCCCCAGCATTTT. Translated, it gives CASWGADNQPQHF.

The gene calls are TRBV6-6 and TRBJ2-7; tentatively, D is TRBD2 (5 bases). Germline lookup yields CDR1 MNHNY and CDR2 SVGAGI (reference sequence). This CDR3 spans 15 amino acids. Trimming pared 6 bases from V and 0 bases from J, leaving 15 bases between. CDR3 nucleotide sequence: TGTGCCAGCAGCGGAAGGACCACTAGCTCCTACGAGCAGTACTTC. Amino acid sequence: CASSGRTTSSYEQYF.

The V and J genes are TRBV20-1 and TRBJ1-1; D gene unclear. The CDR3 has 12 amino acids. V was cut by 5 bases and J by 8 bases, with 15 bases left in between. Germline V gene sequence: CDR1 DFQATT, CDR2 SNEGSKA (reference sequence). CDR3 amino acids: CSAPSPSTEAFF. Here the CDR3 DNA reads TGCAGTGCTCCAAGCCCGTCGACAGAAGCTTTCTTT.

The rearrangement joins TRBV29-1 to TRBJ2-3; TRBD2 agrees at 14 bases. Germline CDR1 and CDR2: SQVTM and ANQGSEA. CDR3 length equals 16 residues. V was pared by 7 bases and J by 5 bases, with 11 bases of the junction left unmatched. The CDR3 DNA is TGCAGCGCCTTAGGAGGACTAGCGGGGGGACTAGATACGCAGTATTTT. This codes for CSALGGLAGGLDTQYF.

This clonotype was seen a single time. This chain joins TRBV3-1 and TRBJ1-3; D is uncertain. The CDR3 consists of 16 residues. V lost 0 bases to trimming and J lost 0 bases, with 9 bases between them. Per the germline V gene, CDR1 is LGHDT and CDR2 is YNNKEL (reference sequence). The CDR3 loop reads CASSQDPGSSGNTIYF. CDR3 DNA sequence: TGTGCCAGCAGCCAAGATCCGGGTTCCTCTGGAAACACCATATATTTT.

The CDR3 DNA reads TGCAGCGCCCGACAGGGGGTTGGCCCCCTCCACTTT. Protein: CSARQGVGPLHF. The chain couples TRBV29-1 to TRBJ1-6, with 9 bases lining up with TRBD1. V lost 7 bases to trimming and J lost 13 bases; unmatched junction nucleotides: 8. This CDR3 has 12 amino acids. Germline CDR1 reads SQVTM; CDR2 reads ANQGSEA.

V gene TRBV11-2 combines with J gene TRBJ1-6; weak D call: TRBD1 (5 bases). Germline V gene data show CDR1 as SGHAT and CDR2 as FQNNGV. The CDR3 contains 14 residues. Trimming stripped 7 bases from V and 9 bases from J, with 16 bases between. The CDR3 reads CASMQGAIGSPLHF. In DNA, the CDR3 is TGTGCCAGCATGCAGGGAGCAATAGGTTCACCCCTCCACTTT. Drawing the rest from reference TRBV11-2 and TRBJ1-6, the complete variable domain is EAGVAQSPRYKIIEKRQSVAFWCNPISGHATLYWYQQILGQGPKLLIQFQNNGVVDDSQLPKDRFSAERLKGVDSTLKIQPAKLEDSAVYLCASMQGAIGSPLHFGNGTRLTVT.